The 29 T cell receptor beta chains below were found in one sample sequenced in a study of blood T cell repertoires in COVID-19. TCRdb's copy holds only in-frame clones and misses some; the assay was immunoSEQ multiplex PCR. The table records roughly 160,000 clones, around 87% of them present only once. The sequenced sample was peripheral blood. The receptors come from a man in his fifties or sixties with COVID-19, enrolled during active disease.

Note on this clone: The junction differs from germline at one of its ends, possibly a read error. This rearrangement joins TRBV7-9 to TRBJ1-3, with 7 bases matching TRBD1. Germline loops: CDR1 SEHNR, CDR2 FQNEAQ (reference sequence). The CDR3 loop spans 19 amino acids. The CDR3 here is CASPAYSSQGVSSENTIYF. The CDR3 DNA reads TGTGCCAGCCCAGCTTACAGCTCCCAGGGGGTCTCCTCTGAAAACACCATATATTTT.

The chain combines TRBV10-3 with TRBJ2-2; 7 bases map to TRBD1. V dropped 3 bases and J dropped 0; count of bases not matched to a gene: 7. This CDR3 spans 17 amino acids. Germline CDR1 is ENHRY and CDR2 is SYGVKD. CDR3 nucleotide sequence: TGTGCCATCAGTGACTCTGACAGGGTCGCGAACACCGGGGAGCTGTTTTTT. It is translated as CAISDSDRVANTGELFF.

Details on this clone: The sample contains more than one DNA sequence encoding this CDR3. The chain carries TRBV12-3 or TRBV12-4 and TRBJ1-2; 9 nucleotides agree with TRBD1. The CDR3 extends over 13 amino acids. V lost 3 bases, J lost 4 bases, and 0 bases stayed unmatched. The CDR3 DNA reads TGTGCCAGCAGTTTGGGACAGGGCTATGGCTACACCTTC. Translating it yields CASSLGQGYGYTF.

This clone was counted a few times. The chain is built from TRBV18 and TRBJ1-1, with 9 bases lining up with TRBD1. Germline loops: CDR1 KGHSH, CDR2 LQKENI. The junction had 5 bases not matched to a gene; V was cut back by 6 bases and J by 0 bases. The CDR3 runs to 15 residues. The CDR3 is CASSRTGDLNTEAFF. The CDR3 bases are TGTGCCAGCTCGAGGACAGGGGACTTGAACACTGAAGCTTTCTTT.

This clone was counted a single time. This chain links TRBV16 with TRBJ1-6; the match to TRBD1 covers 7 bases. Trimming removed 1 base from V and 9 bases from J; junction bases left unmatched: 3. Looked up from germline, CDR1 is KGHSY and CDR2 is FQNENV. The CDR3 has 14 amino acids. As DNA, the CDR3 is TGTGCCAGCAGCCAATTACAGGGGATTTCACCCCTCCACTTT. It codes for CASSQLQGISPLHF.

Comments on this clone: In the same sample, other DNA sequences code for this CDR3. V gene TRBV5-1 combines with J gene TRBJ2-2, with 9 bases aligning to TRBD1. Looked up from germline, CDR1 is SGHRS and CDR2 is YFSETQ. After removal of 5 bases from V and 1 base from J, the junction contained 6 bases not matched to a gene. This CDR3 spans 16 amino acids. The CDR3 bases are TGCGCCAGCAGTCTACGGGGACAGGGGAACACCGGGGAGCTGTTTTTT. Translation: CASSLRGQGNTGELFF.

This clone showed up just a few times. The chain combines TRBV4-3 with TRBJ1-6; D gene unclear. The V gene's germline CDR1 is LGHNA and CDR2 YSLEER. Trimming took 0 bases from V and 12 from J, leaving 18 bases between them. The CDR3 extends over 16 amino acids. CDR3 sequence reads: CASSQDFPERSVPLHF. CDR3 coding DNA: TGCGCCAGCAGCCAAGATTTCCCGGAGCGGTCGGTACCCCTCCACTTT.

The chain employs TRBV18 and TRBJ1-1; a possible D gene is TRBD1 (5 bases). Trimming stripped 1 base from V and 1 base from J, with 7 bases between. Germline CDR1 reads KGHSH; CDR2 reads LQKENI. This CDR3 comprises 14 residues. CDR3 region: CASSPRGGNTEAFF. CDR3 coding DNA: TGTGCCAGCTCACCACGGGGGGGGAACACTGAAGCTTTCTTT.

The chain employs TRBV7-2 and TRBJ2-5; unclear D gene. CDR1 SGHTA and CDR2 FQGNSA come from the germline V gene. The length of the CDR3 is 14 residues. V dropped 3 bases and J dropped 2 bases, with 10 bases sitting between them. CDR3 loop: CASSFPQVQETQYF. DNA for the CDR3: TGTGCCAGCAGCTTCCCCCAGGTTCAAGAGACCCAGTACTTC.

This chain uses TRBV6-2 or TRBV6-3 with TRBJ1-2; 11 bases align to TRBD1. This CDR3 region has 17 residues. Trimming cost V 5 bases and J 2 bases; bases outside gene matches: 10. From germline, CDR1 is MNHEY and CDR2 SVGEGT. The CDR3, as DNA: TGTGCCAGCAGTACCCCTGGGACAGGGGGTTGGAACTATGGCTACACCTTC. Amino acid sequence: CASSTPGTGGWNYGYTF.

The V gene is TRBV2, the J gene TRBJ2-1; weak D call: TRBD1 (6 bases). Germline V gives CDR1 SNHLY, CDR2 FYNNEI. The CDR3 sequence is 15 residues long. The V end was cut by 4 bases, the J end by 9 bases, with 19 bases between. This CDR3 is CASSANDITGTEQFF. DNA of the CDR3: TGTGCCAGCAGTGCCAACGATATTACAGGGACTGAGCAGTTCTTC.

V is TRBV7-9 and J is TRBJ1-3; D not certain. The CDR3 runs to 13 residues. Trimming removed 5 bases at V and 5 bases at J, with 10 bases between. Germline V lookup: CDR1 SEHNR, CDR2 FQNEAQ (reference sequence). The CDR3 reads CASSPRRRNTIYF. DNA of the CDR3: TGTGCCAGCAGCCCACGGCGGCGAAACACCATATATTTT.

This clone was counted between two and nine times. The V gene is TRBV7-2, the J gene TRBJ1-1, with D unclear. Trimming took 5 bases from V and 1 from J, leaving 11 bases between them. Per germline, CDR1 SGHTA and CDR2 FQGNSA. The CDR3 is 14 amino acids. CDR3 region: CASSPGLWNTEAFF. CDR3 in DNA: TGTGCCAGCAGCCCCGGGTTATGGAACACTGAAGCTTTCTTT.

The chain is built from TRBV6-5 and TRBJ1-3; D is perhaps TRBD1 (5 bases). The germline V gene has CDR1 MNHEY and CDR2 SVGAGI. The V gene lost 2 bases and the J gene lost 0 bases, with 11 bases spanning the gap. The CDR3 is made up of 16 amino acids. The CDR3 here is CASSYTTGISGNTIYF. The CDR3 DNA reads as TGTGCCAGCAGTTACACCACAGGTATCTCTGGAAACACCATATATTTT.

The CDR3 DNA follows: TGTGCCAGCAGCTTAGAGCCAGCGGGAGGGAAGAATGAGCAGTTCTTC. Amino acids: CASSLEPAGGKNEQFF. The chain has TRBV7-3 and TRBJ2-1, with 10 nucleotides matching TRBD2. Germline values: CDR1 SGHTA, CDR2 FQGTGA. V lost 2 bases and J lost 7; bases outside the gene matches: 8. The CDR3 length is 16 residues.

This clone was counted between two and nine times. The rearrangement links TRBV28 to TRBJ1-1, with TRBD1 identical over 11 bases. CDR1 and CDR2 (germline): MDHEN, SYDVKM. With 6 bases clipped from V and 5 bases from J, the junction kept 5 bases outside the gene matches. This CDR3 comprises 14 residues. The chain's CDR3 is CASRKGQGETEAFF. CDR3 nucleotides: TGTGCCAGCAGAAAGGGACAGGGGGAAACTGAAGCTTTCTTT.

The chain is built from TRBV6-5 and TRBJ2-7; 7 nucleotides align to TRBD1. The germline V gene has CDR1 MNHEY and CDR2 SVGAGI. V shed 5 bases, J shed 2 bases, and the junction held 9 bases outside the gene matches. The CDR3 loop spans 15 amino acids. CDR3 sequence (DNA): TGTGCCAGCAGTACCCAGGGGGTCTTAACCTACGAGCAGTACTTC. Encoded protein: CASSTQGVLTYEQYF.

The J gene is TRBJ1-5, the V gene TRBV12-3 or TRBV12-4; maybe TRBD1 (6 bases). The CDR3 has 12 amino acids. The V end lost 6 bases, the J end lost 7 bases, and 10 bases lay between the germline ends. CDR3 region: CASSRGSQPQHF. CDR3 DNA: TGTGCCAGCAGCAGGGGTAGCCAGCCCCAGCATTTT.

In its sample, this clone was seen once. The chain couples TRBV7-9 to TRBJ1-5; D uncertain. CDR1 and CDR2 from the germline V gene are SEHNR and FQNEAQ (reference sequence). Deletions cut 1 base from V and 0 bases from J, with 13 bases between. CDR3 length: 17 amino acids. The CDR3 loop reads CASSLGAGVNSNQPQHF. CDR3 coding DNA: TGTGCCAGCAGCTTAGGGGCAGGCGTTAATAGCAATCAGCCCCAGCATTTT.

This rearrangement joins TRBV6-2 or TRBV6-3 to TRBJ2-7; TRBD2 matches 12 bases. Trimming removed 5 bases from V and 2 bases from J; junction bases left unmatched: 4. Germline CDR1 reads MNHEY; CDR2 reads SVGEGT. This CDR3 region has 15 residues. The CDR3 loop is CASSNLAGGPYEQYF. CDR3 nucleotides: TGTGCCAGCAGTAACCTAGCGGGAGGGCCCTACGAGCAGTACTTC.

CDR3 loop: CASSLRPSGEYEQYF. In nucleotides, the CDR3 is TGCGCCAGCAGCCTCCGGCCCAGCGGGGAATACGAGCAGTACTTC. V is TRBV5-1 and J is TRBJ2-7; TRBD2 aligns across 7 bases. CDR3 size: 15 residues. V lost 4 bases and J lost 4; bases outside the gene matches: 11. Per the germline V gene, CDR1 is SGHRS and CDR2 is YFSETQ.

This clone appeared many times. The V call is TRBV25-1, the J call TRBJ2-1; D possibly corresponds to TRBD1 (6 bases). Trimming pared 1 base from V and 0 bases from J, leaving 10 bases between. The germline gives CDR1 MGHDK, CDR2 SYGVNS. The CDR3 is 16 residues long. The CDR3 sequence is CASSEFAGASYNEQFF. CDR3 coding DNA: TGTGCCAGCAGTGAATTTGCAGGGGCCTCCTACAATGAGCAGTTCTTC.

A single count supports this clone. The chain links TRBV9 to TRBJ1-2; 10 bases are a match to TRBD1. The V gene's germline CDR1 is SGDLS and CDR2 YYNGEE. The length of the CDR3 is 14 residues. Unmatched junction bases numbered 1, after V lost 3 bases and J lost 2 bases. The CDR3 nucleotides are TGTGCCAGCAGCGGACAGGGGGCGAACTATGGCTACACCTTC. Its protein product is CASSGQGANYGYTF. Based on the CDR3 plus reference TRBV9 and TRBJ1-2, the full variable domain is DSGVTQTPKHLITATGQRVTLRCSPRSGDLSVYWYQQSLDQGLQFLIQYYNGEERAKGNILERFSAQQFPDLHSELNLSSLELGDSALYFCASSGQGANYGYTFGSGTRLTVV.

The genes are TRBV7-2 and TRBJ2-3; 9 bases are a match to TRBD2. J gave up 3 bases and V 5 bases, and 6 bases lay outside the gene matches. CDR3 length equals 15 residues. The germline V gene encodes CDR1 SGHTA and CDR2 FQGNSA. In nucleotides, the CDR3 is TGTGCCAGCAGCGGGTATAGCGGGGGTACAGATACGCAGTATTTT. As protein: CASSGYSGGTDTQYF.

This sequence joins TRBV11-1 and TRBJ1-1; TRBD1 is a possible D gene (5 bases). Deletions cut 5 bases from V and 0 bases from J, with 13 bases between. Germline lookup yields CDR1 SGHAT and CDR2 FQDESV (reference sequence). This CDR3 contains 15 residues. As DNA, the CDR3 is TGTGCCAGCAGCGTAAGACAGACCTTGAACACTGAAGCTTTCTTT. It specifies CASSVRQTLNTEAFF.

V gene TRBV5-1 combines with J gene TRBJ2-7, with a possible D match to TRBD1 (6 bases). The CDR3 is 14 amino acids. Per the germline V gene, CDR1 is SGHRS and CDR2 is YFSETQ. The V and J ends lost 4 bases and 0 bases respectively, with 11 bases between them. The CDR3 loop reads CASSITGSSYEQYF. Here the CDR3 DNA reads TGCGCCAGCAGCATAACAGGGAGCTCCTACGAGCAGTACTTC.

The rearrangement uses TRBV18 and TRBJ2-7; maybe TRBD2 (7 bases). CDR3 length equals 14 residues. CDR1 and CDR2 (germline): KGHSH, LQKENI. V was clipped by 4 bases and J by 4 bases, with 14 bases between them. The CDR3 loop reads CASSREGGLYEQYF. The CDR3 bases are TGTGCCAGCTCACGGGAGGGGGGCCTTTACGAGCAGTACTTC. Full variable domain (missing parts from reference TRBV18 and TRBJ2-7): NAGVMQNPRHLVRRRGQEARLRCSPMKGHSHVYWYRQLPEEGLKFMVYLQKENIIDESGMPKERFSAEFPKEGPSILRIQQVVRGDSAAYFCASSREGGLYEQYFGPGTRLTVT.

CDR3 sequence (DNA): TGTGCCAGCAGCGTAGGTGGGACAGGGACCTACAATGAGCAGTTCTTC. Translated: CASSVGGTGTYNEQFF. V gene TRBV9 combines with J gene TRBJ2-1; 9 positions agree with TRBD1. V shed 0 bases, J shed 2 bases, and the junction held 3 bases outside the gene matches. This CDR3 comprises 16 residues. CDR1 and CDR2 (germline): SGDLS, YYNGEE. The variable domain in full, with the rest retrieved from reference TRBV9 and TRBJ2-1, is DSGVTQTPKHLITATGQRVTLRCSPRSGDLSVYWYQQSLDQGLQFLIQYYNGEERAKGNILERFSAQQFPDLHSELNLSSLELGDSALYFCASSVGGTGTYNEQFFGPGTRLTVL.

The rearrangement uses TRBV18 and TRBJ1-6; 8 bases are shared with TRBD1. CDR1 and CDR2 from the germline V gene are KGHSH and LQKENI. The CDR3 spans 14 residues. The junction had 6 bases not matched to a gene; V was cut back by 6 bases and J by 8 bases. Written as DNA, the CDR3 is TGTGCCAGCTCGCGGGACAGGAAGGATTCACCCCTCCACTTT. Its protein product is CASSRDRKDSPLHF.